This TCR beta chain emerged from a study of TIL therapy for anti-PD-1-resistant metastatic lung cancer. V lost 2 bases and J 2 bases, leaving 10 bases between the germline ends. CDR3 length: 14 residues. From germline, CDR1 is GTSNPN and CDR2 SVGIG (reference sequence). The immunoSEQ assay was v3. Sequenced by immunoSEQ multiplex PCR; TCRdb stores in-frame clones only, minus some. Found here are about 36,000 clones, more than 60% of them singletons; the top ten hold 4.5% to 6%. The time point: pre-treatment sample, taken before nivolumab and TIL therapy. Material: blood, obtained at baseline. This chain uses TRBV30 with TRBJ1-3; D remains unclear. This receptor was taken from a person between 25 and 80 years old with non-small cell lung cancer. The DNA of the CDR3 is TGTGCCTGGAGTATTACAGTAGCTGGAAACACCATATATTTT. This encodes CAWSITVAGNTIYF.